This T cell receptor (beta chain) was retrieved from a study of T-cell memory formation after mild COVID-19. Using its own MiXCR run on the 5' RACE reads, TCRdb lists one record per CDR3 protein. This table holds 360,000 or so distinct CDR3 sequences, 28% found once. CDR3 length equals 13 residues. CDR1 and CDR2 from the germline V gene are ENHRY and SYGVKD. V trimming: 5 bases; J trimming: 12 bases; junction bases outside the gene matches: 9. The receptor comes from an adult woman who had mild COVID-19 (a few samples of this study predate the infection). Cell type and time point are not known. The sample comprised PBMCs or a T cell subset sorted from them (not recorded which). This chain connects TRBV10-3 to TRBJ2-1, with 8 nucleotides matching TRBD2. The CDR3 here is CAISNPAGGPQFF. Here the CDR3 DNA reads TGTGCCATCAGTAATCCGGCGGGGGGTCCGCAGTTCTTC.